These 14 T cell receptor beta chains came from one sample sequenced in a study of cytotoxic CD8 clonotypes in ibrutinib-treated CLL. TCRdb keeps only in-frame clones here, not all; method: immunoSEQ multiplex PCR. The data hold more than 8,500 clones, with around 63% observed a single time. The sequencing used PBMCs, collected before ibrutinib treatment. The source is a human donor with chronic lymphocytic leukemia.

The table lists this clone with a few counts. The rearrangement uses TRBV10-3 and TRBJ1-5; TRBD1 matches 9 bases. CDR1 ENHRY and CDR2 SYGVKD come from the germline V gene. J lost 6 bases, V lost 4 bases, and 4 bases had no gene match. This CDR3 has 14 amino acids. The chain's CDR3 is CAISGGQGGQPQHF. The CDR3 DNA sequence: TGTGCCATCAGTGGGGGACAGGGAGGTCAGCCCCAGCATTTT.

Concerning this clone: Compared with germline, one end of the junction differs, possibly owing to a read error. V and J are TRBV7-7 and TRBJ2-5; D perhaps matches TRBD2 (5 bases). The length of the CDR3 is 16 residues. The germline V gene has CDR1 SSHAT and CDR2 FNYEAQ (reference sequence). CDR3 bases: TGTGCTAGCAGCTTAGCCCTTACTAGTCGCCAAGAGACCCAGTACTTC. The encoded protein is CASSLALTSRQETQYF. The whole variable domain, remainder taken from reference TRBV7-7 and TRBJ2-5, is GAGVSQSPRYKVTKRGQDVTLRCDPISSHATLYWYQQALGQGPEFLTYFNYEAQPDKSGLPSDRFSAERPEGSISTLTIQRTEQRDSAMYRCASSLALTSRQETQYFGPGTRLLVL.

This clone was seen just once. The rearrangement uses TRBV30 and TRBJ2-3, with 15 bases matching TRBD2. The CDR3 has 18 residues. Germline loops: CDR1 GTSNPN, CDR2 SVGIG (reference sequence). V lost 5 bases, J lost 5 bases, and 14 bases stayed unmatched. CDR3 sequence reads: CAWYPGLAGGRGEDTQYF. In nucleotides, the CDR3 is TGTGCCTGGTACCCGGGACTAGCGGGAGGTCGCGGGGAAGATACGCAGTATTTT.

The chain carries TRBV18 and TRBJ1-2; possibly TRBD1 for D (6 bases). The CDR3 sequence is 15 residues long. Trimming took 3 bases from V and 3 from J, leaving 14 bases between them. Germline V gene lookup returns CDR1 KGHSH and CDR2 LQKENI. The CDR3 region is CASSPGASLDYGYTF. The CDR3 nucleotides are TGTGCCAGCTCACCGGGGGCCTCCTTAGACTATGGCTACACCTTC.

The table lists this clone with a few counts. This chain joins TRBV9 and TRBJ1-1, with 9 nucleotides matching TRBD1. CDR3 length equals 18 residues. V lost 0 bases to trimming and J lost 1 base; unmatched junction nucleotides: 10. CDR1 and CDR2 (germline): SGDLS, YYNGEE. CDR3 sequence reads: CASSVGVGTGWRNTEAFF. The CDR3 coding sequence is TGTGCCAGCAGCGTAGGGGTCGGGACAGGGTGGCGGAACACTGAAGCTTTCTTT.

The rearrangement uses TRBV18 and TRBJ2-3; tentative D call: TRBD2 (5 bases). The CDR3 covers 16 residues. Germline V gene lookup returns CDR1 KGHSH and CDR2 LQKENI. Trimming took off 3 bases at V and 2 bases at J, with 15 bases between the two ends. CDR3: CASSPRPTTNTDTQYF. The CDR3 nucleotides read TGTGCCAGCTCACCTCGACCGACGACTAACACAGATACGCAGTATTTT. Full variable domain (remainder filled in from reference TRBV18 and TRBJ2-3): NAGVMQNPRHLVRRRGQEARLRCSPMKGHSHVYWYRQLPEEGLKFMVYLQKENIIDESGMPKERFSAEFPKEGPSILRIQQVVRGDSAAYFCASSPRPTTNTDTQYFGPGTRLTVL.

V and J are TRBV19 and TRBJ1-2; possibly TRBD1 for D (5 bases). The V gene lost 0 bases and the J gene lost 5 bases, with 13 bases spanning the gap. The CDR3 is 15 residues long. The V gene's germline CDR1 is LNHDA and CDR2 SQIVND (reference sequence). The CDR3 reads CASSIDSGRRYGYTF. The CDR3, as DNA: TGTGCCAGTAGTATAGACTCAGGGCGACGTTATGGCTACACCTTC.

The chain couples TRBV27 to TRBJ1-2; tentative D call: TRBD1 (5 bases). Germline V gene sequence: CDR1 MNHEY, CDR2 SMNVEV (reference sequence). The CDR3 runs to 15 residues. V was shortened by 5 bases and J by 5 bases, with 18 bases between the two germline ends. The CDR3 region has the DNA TGTGCCAGCAGTCCATTAGGGGATCGGGGGTATGGCTACACCTTC. It codes for CASSPLGDRGYGYTF.

CDR3: CASSIWGKAQFF. The CDR3 coding sequence is TGTGCCAGCAGTATTTGGGGGAAGGCGCAGTTCTTC. The chain has TRBV28 and TRBJ2-1, with D perhaps given as TRBD1 or TRBD2 (5 bases each). Per the germline V gene, CDR1 is MDHEN and CDR2 is SYDVKM. The CDR3 sequence is 12 residues long. The germline V and J ends were trimmed by 5 bases and 12 bases, with 14 bases remaining between them.

V usage is TRBV6-4 and J usage is TRBJ2-7; 7 bases fit TRBD2. The CDR3 has 15 amino acids. Germline lookup yields CDR1 MRHNA and CDR2 SNTAGT. V shed 6 bases, J shed 0 bases, and the junction held 8 bases outside the gene matches. CDR3 residues: CASRELALSSYEQYF. The CDR3 DNA reads TGTGCCAGCAGAGAACTAGCGCTTAGCTCCTACGAGCAGTACTTC.

The chain joins TRBV6-5 to TRBJ2-3; TRBD2 agrees at 12 bases. Losses at the gene ends were 8 bases for V and 1 base for J; bases not matched to a gene: 4. The CDR3 totals 15 residues. In germline, CDR1 is MNHEY, CDR2 SVGAGI. The CDR3 here is CASSLAGGGTDTQYF. DNA for the CDR3: TGTGCCAGCTCCCTAGCGGGAGGGGGCACAGATACGCAGTATTTT.

CDR3 nucleotides: TGTGCCAGCAGCCCCCGTGAAGAAGTAAAAGCTTTCTTT. Residues: CASSPREEVKAFF. The V gene is TRBV7-6, the J gene TRBJ1-1; D not resolved. Germline V CDR1 and CDR2: SGHVS, FNYEAQ. The CDR3 sequence is 13 residues long. V lost 5 bases and J 9 bases, leaving 16 bases between the germline ends.

V is TRBV29-1 and J is TRBJ1-3; D gene unclear. The V and J ends lost 3 bases and 4 bases respectively, with 10 bases between them. The CDR3 totals 13 residues. Germline lookup yields CDR1 SQVTM and CDR2 ANQGSEA. The CDR3 bases are TGCAGCGTTGATTGGGGAATAGGAAACACCATATATTTT. The encoded protein is CSVDWGIGNTIYF.

The CDR3 sequence is CSVALTGRGYGYTF. The CDR3 DNA reads TGCAGCGTGGCGCTGACAGGACGGGGATATGGCTACACCTTC. The chain has TRBV29-1 and TRBJ1-2, with D possibly matching TRBD1 (6 bases). Trimming took 6 bases from V and 5 from J, leaving 19 bases between them. CDR3 length: 14 residues. Per germline, CDR1 SQVTM and CDR2 ANQGSEA.